A selection of T cell receptor beta chains follows, all from one sample in a study of blood T cell repertoires in COVID-19. Sequenced by immunoSEQ multiplex PCR; TCRdb stores in-frame clones only, minus some. The sample yields just over 150,000 clones, approximately 86% seen once. Material: peripheral blood. Source of these receptors: a woman aged 70 to 79 with acute or convalescent COVID-19. Both conserved end residues are part of each CDR3. A D gene is named only where the DNA matches it firmly. Not every row has a clone size; where given, it reads once, few, many or a size class.

-	-	TRBV18	TRBJ1-2	TGTGCCAGCTCATCAACATCTAACTATGGCTACACCTTC	CASSSTSNYGYTF
TRBD2	-	TRBV27	TRBJ2-2	TGTGCCAGCAGTGACAGCGGGGCGAACACCGGGGAGCTGTTTTTT	CASSDSGANTGELFF
-	-	TRBV4-2	TRBJ1-3	TGTGCCAGCAGCCAAGCGCGCCAAAGCAGGGGAAACACCATATATTTT	CASSQARQSRGNTIYF
TRBD1	-	TRBV25-1	TRBJ2-1	TGTGCCAGCAGTGAATCAGGAAGGACAGGTGCCCCCAATGAGCAGTTCTTC	CASSESGRTGAPNEQFF
-	-	TRBV6-6	TRBJ1-2	TGTGCCAGCAGTTACTCAGCCTTCTATGGCTACACCTTC	CASSYSAFYGYTF
TRBD1	few	TRBV27	TRBJ1-2	TGTGCCAGCAGTACGCGACAGGGGAATTATGGCTACACCTTC	CASSTRQGNYGYTF
TRBD1	-	TRBV24-1	TRBJ2-5	TGTGCCACCAGTGGCCGACAGGGAAGGGAGACCCAGTACTTC	CATSGRQGRETQYF
TRBD1	-	TRBV19	TRBJ1-3	TGTGCCAGTAGTCTCAACAGGGGCCCTGGAAACACCATATATTTT	CASSLNRGPGNTIYF
-	-	TRBV20-1	TRBJ1-4	TGCAGTGCTAGTCCAAGGGGGGGAAGTCGCCATGAAAAACTGTTTTTT	CSASPRGGSRHEKLFF
-	-	TRBV29-1	TRBJ1-2	TGCAGCGTTGGCGGCAGTCGGATCGGCTACACCTTC	CSVGGSRIGYTF
-	once	TRBV28	TRBJ1-6	TGTGCCAGCCAAAATACAGGGAACTCACCCCTCCACTTT	CASQNTGNSPLHF
-	-	TRBV4-2	TRBJ1-1	TGTGCCAGCAGCCAGTTGGGGGGGGGCTTGAACACTGAAGCTTTCTTT	CASSQLGGGLNTEAFF
TRBD2	-	TRBV19	TRBJ2-1	TGTGCCAGTACCCCCGGGGCTAGCGGGGGCGGGAATGAGCAGTTCTTC	CASTPGASGGGNEQFF
TRBD1	-	TRBV2	TRBJ1-6	TGTGCCAGCAGCGGACAGGGGAATTCACCCCTCCACTTT	CASSGQGNSPLHF
TRBD1	once	TRBV19	TRBJ1-1	TGTGCCAGTACTCTGGGGGGTCAGGGGGCAACTGAAGCTTTCTTT	CASTLGGQGATEAFF
-	-	TRBV15	TRBJ1-6	TGTGCCACCAGACCTACCCAAGACAGGCCCTATAATTCACCCCTCCACTTT	CATRPTQDRPYNSPLHF
-	-	TRBV27	TRBJ2-2	TGTGCCAGCAGTAGCAGGCCGGAGGCCGGGGAGCTGTTTTTT	CASSSRPEAGELFF
-	-	TRBV12-3/TRBV12-4	TRBJ1-2	TGTGCCAGCAGCCGTCAGGTTAACTATGGCTACACCTTC	CASSRQVNYGYTF
TRBD2	-	TRBV19	TRBJ2-3	TGTGCCAGTAGTAAGTTAGGGACTAGCGGGGGGAGCAGCACAGATACGCAGTATTTT	CASSKLGTSGGSSTDTQYF
-	-	TRBV15	TRBJ2-2	TGTGCCACCAGCACAGGCCTGGGCCCGAACACCGGGGAGCTGTTTTTT	CATSTGLGPNTGELFF
-	-	TRBV9	TRBJ1-5	TGTGCCAGCAGCCTCGACAGCAATCAGCCCCGGCATTTT	CASSLDSNQPRHF
-	-	TRBV29-1	TRBJ1-1	TGCAGCGTGGGGCGATGGGATAACACTGAAGCTTTCTTT	CSVGRWDNTEAFF
-	-	TRBV27	TRBJ2-1	TGTGCCAGCAGGTTTGCAGGGGGCGGGGGAGAAGGGCAGTTCTTC	CASRFAGGGGEGQFF
TRBD1	-	TRBV11-1	TRBJ2-7	TGTGCCAGCAGCTTAAGAGCCACAGGGGCCTACGAGCAGTACTTC	CASSLRATGAYEQYF
TRBD1	-	TRBV9	TRBJ1-4	TGTGCCAGCAGCGTAGCGGGACAGTCTAGTGAAAAACTGTTTTTT	CASSVAGQSSEKLFF
TRBD1	-	TRBV10-2	TRBJ1-5	TGCGCCAGCGGGGGGACAGGGGGGAGTGGTCAGCCCCAGCATTTT	CASGGTGGSGQPQHF
-	-	TRBV18	TRBJ1-2	TGTGCCAGCTCAGCCGGACAGAACTATGGCTACACCTTC	CASSAGQNYGYTF
-	-	TRBV29-1	TRBJ2-1	TGCAGCGTTGTCCGGGATCTCGGTAATGAGCAGTTCTTC	CSVVRDLGNEQFF
TRBD1	-	TRBV5-1	TRBJ2-3	TGCGCCAGCAGCGGAGGACAGGGGGTTTCAGATACGCAGTATTTT	CASSGGQGVSDTQYF
TRBD1	-	TRBV18	TRBJ1-4	TGTGCCAGCTCACTTAGGGACAGGGATGAAAAACTGTTTTTT	CASSLRDRDEKLFF
-	-	TRBV3-1/TRBV3-2	TRBJ1-6	TGTGCCAGCAGCGGAGGCCTCACCTATAATTCACCCCTCCACTTT	CASSGGLTYNSPLHF
TRBD2	-	TRBV28	TRBJ2-1	TGTGCCAGCAGTATGACTAGCGGGGGGAGAAATGAGCAGTTCTTC	CASSMTSGGRNEQFF
-	-	TRBV9	TRBJ2-1	TGTGCCAGCAGCGAGAGCTCTTTTTCCTACAATGAGCAGTTCTTC	CASSESSFSYNEQFF
TRBD2	-	TRBV4-2	TRBJ2-3	TGTGCCAGCAGCCAAGAGAGCGGGGGGGCCCACCTAAGCACAGATACGCAGTATTTT	CASSQESGGAHLSTDTQYF
-	-	TRBV7-2	TRBJ1-5	TGTGCCAGCAGCTTAGCGAGGGGGAATCAGCCCCAGCATTTT	CASSLARGNQPQHF
TRBD2	-	TRBV18	TRBJ2-1	TGTGCCAGCTCACCACCGAAGCGGGGGGCCCTCTTGAGCTCCTACAATGAGCAGTTCTTC	CASSPPKRGALLSSYNEQFF
TRBD1	-	TRBV5-6	TRBJ2-7	TGTGCCAGCAGCGGAACAGGGGGCGGAAGGTACGAGCAGTACTTC	CASSGTGGGRYEQYF
-	-	TRBV28	TRBJ1-5	TGTGCCAGCAGTTTTGCAGGGATTCGGCCCCAGCATTTT	CASSFAGIRPQHF
-	-	TRBV19	TRBJ1-2	TGTGCCAGTAGTCCCGCAGGGGTTGGCTATGGCTACACCTTC	CASSPAGVGYGYTF
-	-	TRBV20-1	TRBJ1-4	TGCAGTGCTAGTGATGCCCGAGAAAGCGAAAAACTGTTTTTT	CSASDARESEKLFF
-	-	TRBV28	TRBJ2-1	TGTGCCAGCAGTTTAACAGGTTACAATGAGCAGTTCTTC	CASSLTGYNEQFF
TRBD1	once	TRBV2	TRBJ2-2	TGTGCCAGCAGAGGGGACAGTGCGAACACCGGGGAGCTGTTTTTT	CASRGDSANTGELFF
-	-	TRBV28	TRBJ1-2	TGTGCCAGCAGTTTAGAGGAGCGTGGCTACACCTTC	CASSLEERGYTF
-	-	TRBV10-3	TRBJ1-1	TGTGCCACGGGGGGGAGTACGAGAGAAGCTTTCTTT	CATGGSTREAFF
-	-	TRBV29-1	TRBJ1-2	TGCAGCGCCGCTGGGGGCCGAGGCTACACCTTC	CSAAGGRGYTF
-	-	TRBV9	TRBJ2-7	TGTGCCAGCAGCGTAAGTGCAGGGTGGGAGCAGTACTTC	CASSVSAGWEQYF
-	-	TRBV2	TRBJ1-6	TGTGCCAGCATCGCGGACAGCCCCAATTCACCCCTCCACTTT	CASIADSPNSPLHF
-	-	TRBV7-8	TRBJ1-5	TGTGCCAGCAGCTTGGCGTGGCAGGCAAATCAGCCCCAGCATTTT	CASSLAWQANQPQHF
-	-	TRBV18	TRBJ1-4	TGTGCCAGCTCACGCGGAGAAGGGGTCGTTGAAAAACTGTTTTTT	CASSRGEGVVEKLFF
-	-	TRBV30	TRBJ1-1	TGTGCCTGGAGTGTACAAACAGTTATGAACACTGAAGCTTTCTTT	CAWSVQTVMNTEAFF
TRBD1	-	TRBV28	TRBJ1-1	TGTGCCAGCAGTCACAGATTAGGACAGGCCTCTGCTGAAGCTTTCTTT	CASSHRLGQASAEAFF
-	-	TRBV7-9	TRBJ1-2	TGTGCCAGCAGCTTAAACCAGGTTGATGGCTACACCTTC	CASSLNQVDGYTF
-	-	TRBV28	TRBJ1-1	TGTGCCATTTCCCCCCCCGGGAGGGTCAACACTGAAGCTTTCTTT	CAISPPGRVNTEAFF